This entry lists 27 T cell receptor beta chains sequenced from one sample in a study of blood T cell repertoires in COVID-19. TCRdb's copy holds only in-frame clones and misses some; the assay was immunoSEQ multiplex PCR. The profile shows about 44,000 clones, approximately 89% of them singletons. Sequences were obtained from peripheral blood. These receptor sequences come from a woman in her thirties or forties with acute or convalescent COVID-19.

The chain carries TRBV3-1 (or the pseudogene TRBV3-2) and TRBJ2-2; 8 bases fit TRBD2. The germline V gene encodes CDR1 LGHDT and CDR2 YNNKEL (reference sequence). This CDR3 is 15 amino acids long. After removal of 4 bases from V and 3 bases from J, the junction contained 4 bases not matched to a gene. The CDR3 nucleotides are TGTGCCAGCAGCCCCCGGGGGGGAGACACCGGGGAGCTGTTTTTT. It yields the protein CASSPRGGDTGELFF.

This chain links TRBV19 with TRBJ2-7; TRBD2 matches 7 bases. The V gene end was trimmed by 3 bases and the J gene end by 3 bases; junction bases not matched to a gene: 2. Germline CDR1 and CDR2: LNHDA and SQIVND (reference sequence). CDR3 length equals 13 residues. The CDR3 DNA reads TGTGCCAGTAGTATTCGGGGGGTCTACGAGCAGTACTTC. Its translation: CASSIRGVYEQYF.

This chain uses TRBV6-5 with TRBJ1-2; D is perhaps TRBD1 (6 bases). Per germline, CDR1 MNHEY and CDR2 SVGAGI. The CDR3 sequence is 14 residues long. Trimming stripped 6 bases from V and 2 bases from J, with 13 bases between. CDR3 in amino acids: CASRQNRENYGYTF. Here the CDR3 DNA reads TGTGCCAGCAGACAGAACAGGGAAAACTATGGCTACACCTTC.

The CDR3 here is CASKTGGNGYGYTF. CDR3 coding DNA: TGTGCCAGTAAAACAGGGGGCAACGGCTATGGCTACACCTTC. The chain has TRBV19 and TRBJ1-2, with 9 bases matching TRBD1. The CDR3 runs to 14 residues. Germline-derived CDR1 and CDR2 are LNHDA and SQIVND (reference sequence). V was pared by 7 bases and J by 4 bases, with 7 bases of the junction left unmatched.

This clone has just one count. The genes are TRBV28 and TRBJ2-1, with 9 bases fitting TRBD2. The CDR3 length is 14 residues. Germline values: CDR1 MDHEN, CDR2 SYDVKM. J was trimmed by 6 bases and V by 7 bases; bases with no gene match: 7. The CDR3 DNA is TGTGCCAGCATAATTAGCGGGGGTTTCAATGAGCAGTTCTTC. Translated, it gives CASIISGGFNEQFF.

V usage is TRBV5-4 and J usage is TRBJ1-2; D is unresolved. CDR1 is SGHNT and CDR2 is YYREEE in the germline V gene (reference sequence). CDR3 size: 15 residues. V was cut by 0 bases and J by 6 bases, with 15 bases left in between. The CDR3 is CASSLERGSINGYTF. The CDR3 DNA follows: TGTGCCAGCAGCTTGGAGCGGGGTAGTATTAATGGCTACACCTTC.

The genes are TRBV2 and TRBJ2-7, with D maybe TRBD2 (5 bases). Germline V gene sequence: CDR1 SNHLY, CDR2 FYNNEI. V was trimmed by 7 bases and J by 11 bases, leaving 24 bases between them. The CDR3 is 14 amino acids. The DNA for the CDR3 is TGTGCCAGCACTATCCTGAGAGTAGGTTCGGAGGAGTACTTC. Protein: CASTILRVGSEEYF.

V is TRBV6-5 and J is TRBJ1-5; tentative D call: TRBD1 (6 bases). Germline CDR1 is MNHEY and CDR2 is SVGAGI. This CDR3 region has 15 residues. The V end lost 6 bases, the J end lost 4 bases, and 16 bases lay between the germline ends. The CDR3 loop is CASSPTGTLNQPQHF. CDR3 DNA sequence: TGTGCCAGCAGCCCAACCGGGACATTAAATCAGCCCCAGCATTTT.

The chain has TRBV21-1 and TRBJ2-2; TRBD2 is taken as the D call from the table, unchecked against the DNA. TRBV21-1 is annotated as a pseudogene. The CDR3 is 19 amino acids. The CDR3 spells CASSTQEGLAGARPGELFF. DNA for the CDR3: TGTGCCAGCAGCACACAAGAGGGACTAGCGGGGGCTCGCCCCGGGGAGCTGTTTTTT.

A note on this clone: The same CDR3 can be traced to other DNA sequences in this sample. The CDR3 reads CASSYRGSSYEQYF. In nucleotides, the CDR3 is TGTGCCAGCAGTTACAGGGGAAGCTCCTACGAGCAGTACTTC. This sequence joins TRBV6-5 and TRBJ2-7; a weak D match, TRBD1 (5 bases). Trimming cost V 2 bases and J 0 bases, with 8 bases left between them. The CDR3 covers 14 residues. The germline V gene has CDR1 MNHEY and CDR2 SVGAGI.

The chain employs TRBV29-1 and TRBJ1-1; tentative D call: TRBD1 (5 bases). CDR3 size: 12 residues. Trimming took 5 bases from V and 1 from J, leaving 8 bases between them. Germline V gene sequence: CDR1 SQVTM, CDR2 ANQGSEA. CDR3 sequence: CSVSGGNTEAFF. CDR3 in DNA: TGCAGCGTTTCGGGGGGGAACACTGAAGCTTTCTTT.

This clone has only a few counts. This chain links TRBV27 with TRBJ2-1, with a tentative D call TRBD1 (6 bases). CDR3 length: 15 residues. V lost 5 bases, J lost 3 bases, and 14 bases lay in between. CDR1 is MNHEY, CDR2 SMNVEV, per germline (reference sequence). The CDR3 spells CASSLGVGGYNEQFF. DNA for the CDR3: TGTGCCAGCAGTCTGGGAGTAGGGGGCTACAATGAGCAGTTCTTC.

The chain recombines TRBV7-9 with TRBJ1-3, with D possibly TRBD1 on 6 matching bases. From germline, CDR1 is SEHNR and CDR2 FQNEAQ (reference sequence). Trimming removed 0 bases at V and 0 bases at J, with 9 bases between. The CDR3 extends over 16 amino acids. CDR3 nucleotide sequence: TGTGCCAGCAGCTTAGCGTGGACAGACTCTGGAAACACCATATATTTT. Amino acid sequence: CASSLAWTDSGNTIYF.

CDR3 sequence: CASSLGTVNEQFF. CDR3 DNA: TGCGCCAGCAGCTTGGGAACTGTTAATGAGCAGTTCTTC. The rearrangement uses TRBV5-1 and TRBJ2-1; D unclear. V lost 0 bases and J lost 7, with 8 bases in between. CDR1 is SGHRS, CDR2 YFSETQ, per germline. The CDR3 has 13 amino acids.

This sequence joins TRBV6-5 and TRBJ2-7, with 9 bases aligning to TRBD2. This CDR3 comprises 13 residues. Germline V gene data show CDR1 as MNHEY and CDR2 as SVGAGI. J was trimmed by 4 bases and V by 7 bases; bases with no gene match: 5. CDR3 nucleotides: TGTGCCAGCACCAAGACTAGCGGATACGAGCAGTACTTC. It is translated as CASTKTSGYEQYF.

The chain has TRBV30 and TRBJ2-7; 11 bases are shared with TRBD2. Germline V gives CDR1 GTSNPN, CDR2 SVGIG (reference sequence). Trimming removed 5 bases from V and 4 bases from J; junction bases left unmatched: 7. The CDR3 has 14 amino acids. DNA of the CDR3: TGTGCCTGGGTAGGACTAGCGGGTTTTTACGAGCAGTACTTC. Residues: CAWVGLAGFYEQYF.

The gene calls are TRBV13 and TRBJ2-1; the match to TRBD2 covers 7 bases. V lost 4 bases to trimming and J lost 4 bases; unmatched junction nucleotides: 7. CDR1 and CDR2 (germline): PRHDT, FYEKMQ (reference sequence). This CDR3 spans 15 amino acids. The CDR3 region has the DNA TGTGCCAGCAGCTACGGGGGGTCGACTTACAATGAGCAGTTCTTC. This gives the protein CASSYGGSTYNEQFF.

This rearrangement joins TRBV10-3 to TRBJ1-5; 10 positions match TRBD1. The germline V gene encodes CDR1 ENHRY and CDR2 SYGVKD. This CDR3 spans 14 amino acids. V lost 6 bases and J lost 5; bases outside the gene matches: 4. The CDR3 here is CAISGDRGDQPQHF. In nucleotides, the CDR3 is TGTGCCATCAGCGGGGACAGGGGTGATCAGCCCCAGCATTTT.

The chain combines TRBV28 with TRBJ1-5, with a tentative D call TRBD1 (6 bases). V was cut by 7 bases and J by 3 bases, with 13 bases left in between. Germline lookup yields CDR1 MDHEN and CDR2 SYDVKM. The CDR3 sequence is 14 residues long. The CDR3 sequence: CASKGGGSNQPQHF. The CDR3 region has the DNA TGTGCCAGCAAAGGGGGGGGCTCCAATCAGCCCCAGCATTTT. Full variable domain (remainder filled in from reference TRBV28 and TRBJ1-5): DVKVTQSSRYLVKRTGEKVFLECVQDMDHENMFWYRQDPGLGLRLIYFSYDVKMKEKGDIPEGYSVSREKKERFSLILESASTNQTSMYLCASKGGGSNQPQHFGDGTRLSIL.

This sequence joins TRBV7-9 and TRBJ2-3, with a weak D call TRBD2 (6 bases). Germline CDR1 is SEHNR and CDR2 is FQNEAQ (reference sequence). The CDR3 runs 14 residues. V lost 1 base, J lost 3 bases, and 8 bases lay in between. CDR3 sequence (DNA): TGTGCCAGCAGCTTAGTGGAGGGGACAGATACGCAGTATTTT. It translates to CASSLVEGTDTQYF.

The chain carries TRBV5-6 and TRBJ1-5, with 10 bases aligning to TRBD1. Germline values: CDR1 SGHDT, CDR2 YYEEEE. V shed 4 bases and J 5 bases; nucleotides not matched to a gene: 3. The CDR3 sequence is 14 residues long. Here the CDR3 reads CASSPGQGDQPQHF. The CDR3 bases are TGTGCCAGCAGCCCTGGACAGGGGGATCAGCCCCAGCATTTT.

V gene TRBV29-1 combines with J gene TRBJ2-5; TRBD1 might be the D (8 bases). The V gene's germline CDR1 is SQVTM and CDR2 ANQGSEA. There are 13 residues in the CDR3. V shed 5 bases and J shed 3 bases, with 13 bases lying between them. CDR3 amino acids: CSVNRGGEETQYF. The CDR3 coding sequence is TGCAGCGTTAACAGGGGGGGAGAAGAGACCCAGTACTTC. Full variable domain (remainder filled in from reference TRBV29-1 and TRBJ2-5): SAVISQKPSRDICQRGTSLTIQCQVDSQVTMMFWYRQQPGQSLTLIATANQGSEATYESGFVIDKFPISRPNLTFSTLTVSNMSPEDSSIYLCSVNRGGEETQYFGPGTRLLVL.

The chain employs TRBV3-1 (or the pseudogene TRBV3-2) and TRBJ1-1, with TRBD1 matching over 11 bases. The CDR3 loop spans 16 amino acids. The germline gives CDR1 LGHDT, CDR2 YNNKEL (reference sequence). Trimming took 4 bases from V and 3 from J; bases not matched to a gene: 7. The CDR3 sequence: CASSPGTGGGYTEAFF. The CDR3 DNA is TGTGCCAGCAGCCCGGGGACAGGGGGTGGGTACACTGAAGCTTTCTTT.

The J gene is TRBJ2-7, the V gene TRBV27; 10 nucleotides line up with TRBD2. Germline CDR1 and CDR2: MNHEY and SMNVEV (reference sequence). This CDR3 has 15 amino acids. The trim removed 3 bases at V and 3 bases at J, leaving 5 bases unmatched. CDR3 sequence reads: CASSFSSGSFYEQYF. CDR3 DNA: TGTGCCAGCAGTTTCTCTAGCGGGAGTTTCTACGAGCAGTACTTC.

J is TRBJ1-4 and V is TRBV11-2; possible D gene TRBD1, 6 bases. Germline V CDR1 and CDR2: SGHAT, FQNNGV. This CDR3 has 12 residues. V lost 6 bases, J lost 8 bases, and 10 bases lay in between. The CDR3 reads CASSPGQEKLFF. For the CDR3, the DNA is TGTGCCAGCAGTCCCGGACAGGAAAAACTGTTTTTT.

The V and J genes are TRBV28 and TRBJ2-2, with 9 positions matching TRBD2. CDR1 MDHEN and CDR2 SYDVKM come from the germline V gene. CDR3 length: 15 amino acids. V was pared by 7 bases and J by 1 base, with 4 bases of the junction left unmatched. The CDR3 here is CASTTAGGNTGELFF. CDR3 DNA sequence: TGTGCCAGCACTACAGCGGGGGGGAACACCGGGGAGCTGTTTTTT. Based on the CDR3 plus reference TRBV28 and TRBJ2-2, the full variable domain is DVKVTQSSRYLVKRTGEKVFLECVQDMDHENMFWYRQDPGLGLRLIYFSYDVKMKEKGDIPEGYSVSREKKERFSLILESASTNQTSMYLCASTTAGGNTGELFFGEGSRLTVL.

In this sample, this clone turned up a few times. The CDR3, as DNA: TGTGCCAGCAGCTCTCGAGTCTCACCAGGAAACACCATATATTTT. Protein: CASSSRVSPGNTIYF. The J gene is TRBJ1-3, the V gene TRBV7-2, with D unclear. Germline V gene lookup returns CDR1 SGHTA and CDR2 FQGNSA. V shed 4 bases and J shed 4 bases, with 14 bases lying between them. This CDR3 is 15 amino acids long.